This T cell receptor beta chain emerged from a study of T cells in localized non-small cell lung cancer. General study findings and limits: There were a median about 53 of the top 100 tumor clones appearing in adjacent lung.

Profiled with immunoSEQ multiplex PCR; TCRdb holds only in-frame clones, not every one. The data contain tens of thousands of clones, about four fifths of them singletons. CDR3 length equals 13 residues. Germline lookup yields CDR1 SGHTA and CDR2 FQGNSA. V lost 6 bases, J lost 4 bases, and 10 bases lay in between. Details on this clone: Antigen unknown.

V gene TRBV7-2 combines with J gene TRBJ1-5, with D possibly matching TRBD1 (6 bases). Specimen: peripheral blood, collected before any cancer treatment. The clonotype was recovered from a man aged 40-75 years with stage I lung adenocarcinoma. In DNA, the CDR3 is TGTGCCAGCAGTCAGCAGGGGAATCAGCCCCAGCATTTT. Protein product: CASSQQGNQPQHF.